This T cell receptor (beta chain) was captured by sequencing in a study of metastatic and nonmetastatic thyroid tumors. In germline, CDR1 is MGHRA, CDR2 YSYEKL. CDR3 length: 15 amino acids. Per the study methods: A classifier for distant metastasis in papillary thyroid cancer was constructed using CDR3 differences observed across clinicopathological groups. TCRdb re-called the PCR reads through MiXCR. TCRdb's processing, not the authors', yielded these V and J calls. Counted here are 30,000 or so clones, approximately 32% occurring once; the ten biggest clones make up 6.5% to 9%. All patients were untreated before thyroid surgery. In regard to this clone: A read error may account for a junction end that differs from germline.

Sequencing was carried out using blood. This receptor was taken from a female donor with papillary thyroid cancer or a benign thyroid nodule (not recorded which). Some clones in this sample may be carry-over from other donors' samples. The chain couples TRBV4-1 to TRBJ1-1; D is perhaps TRBD1 (5 bases). The chain's CDR3 is CGSSQAARVGTDAFF. CDR3 DNA: TGCGGCAGCAGCCAAGCGGCCAGGGTCGGAACTGACGCTTTCTTT.